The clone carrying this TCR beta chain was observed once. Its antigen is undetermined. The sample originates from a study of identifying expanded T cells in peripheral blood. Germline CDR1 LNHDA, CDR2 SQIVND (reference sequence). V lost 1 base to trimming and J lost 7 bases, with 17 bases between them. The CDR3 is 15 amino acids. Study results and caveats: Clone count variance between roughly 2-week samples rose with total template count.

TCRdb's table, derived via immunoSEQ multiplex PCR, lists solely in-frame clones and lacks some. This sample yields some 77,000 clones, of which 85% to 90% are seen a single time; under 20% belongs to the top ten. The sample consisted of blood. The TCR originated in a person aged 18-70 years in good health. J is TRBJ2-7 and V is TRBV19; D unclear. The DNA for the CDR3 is TGTGCCAGTAGTATAGCCGGCAGGTCAACGAGGGAGCAGTACTTC. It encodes CASSIAGRSTREQYF.